Given below is one TCR beta chain in context. This sample was included in a study of cytomegalovirus exposure and HLA in healthy donors. The PCR made use of 60 Vbeta and 13 Jbeta primers. Sequencing used immunoSEQ multiplex PCR; TCRdb keeps in-frame clones, though not all of them. The table includes roughly 140,000 clones, nearly 80% detected once. V lost 0 bases to trimming and J lost 2 bases, with 14 bases between them. The germline CDR1 and CDR2 sequences are SGHTA and FQGNSA. The CDR3 is 16 amino acids. The chain employs TRBV7-2 and TRBJ2-7, with TRBD2 as a possible D gene (6 bases). The TCR sequence derives from a male donor in good health and CMV-seronegative. The sample comprised PBMCs. CDR3 sequence: CASSLAWDLGTYEQYF. Written as DNA, the CDR3 is TGTGCCAGCAGCTTAGCCTGGGACTTGGGGACCTACGAGCAGTACTTC.